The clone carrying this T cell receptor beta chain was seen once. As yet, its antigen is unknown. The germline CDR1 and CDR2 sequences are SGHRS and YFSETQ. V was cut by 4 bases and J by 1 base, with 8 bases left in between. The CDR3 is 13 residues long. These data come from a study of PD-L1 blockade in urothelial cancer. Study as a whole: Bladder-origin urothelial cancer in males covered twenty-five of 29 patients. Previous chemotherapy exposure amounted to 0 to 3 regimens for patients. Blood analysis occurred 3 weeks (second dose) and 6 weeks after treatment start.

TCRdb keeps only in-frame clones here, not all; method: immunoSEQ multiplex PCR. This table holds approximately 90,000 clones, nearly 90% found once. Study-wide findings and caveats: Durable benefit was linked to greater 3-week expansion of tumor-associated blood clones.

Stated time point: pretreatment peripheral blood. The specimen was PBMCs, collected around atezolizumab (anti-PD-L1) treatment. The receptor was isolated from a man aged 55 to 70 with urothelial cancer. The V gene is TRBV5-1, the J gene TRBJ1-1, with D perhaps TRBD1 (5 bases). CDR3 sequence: CASSTQGNTEAFF. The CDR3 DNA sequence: TGCGCCAGCAGCACCCAGGGGAACACTGAAGCTTTCTTT.